This TCR beta chain stems from a study of T-cell reconstitution after alpha-beta-depleted transplantation in children. V lost 4 bases, J lost 10 bases, and 8 bases lay in between. Germline CDR1 and CDR2: SEHNR and FQNEAQ (reference sequence). This CDR3 has 11 amino acids. A library of TCRbeta sequences, prepared with unique molecular identifiers, was generated. TCRdb ran MiXCR on the PCR reads and lists one entry per CDR3 protein. The sample includes over 550,000 distinct CDR3 sequences, about 10% of them seen just once. In this sample, this clonotype turned up many times. This chain uses TRBV7-9 with TRBJ2-1; D is uncertain. The receptor was derived from a human donor who donated a stem cell graft to a child with acute myeloid leukemia. Here the sequenced sample was PBMCs from the stem cell graft donor, taken from the stem cell graft. In nucleotides, the CDR3 is TGTGCCAGCAGCTCTTGGGGAGAGCAGTTCTTC. It is translated as CASSSWGEQFF.